This TCR beta chain was retrieved from a study of T cell responses to AZD1222 COVID-19 vaccine. V gave up 5 bases and J gave up 4 bases; unmatched junction bases: 9. This CDR3 is 15 amino acids long. From germline, CDR1 is SGHAT and CDR2 FQNNGV. Clones were sequenced by immunoSEQ multiplex PCR, and TCRdb holds only the in-frame ones, with some missing. The data contain 20,000 to 30,000 clones, about 85% of them singletons. Doses given second, at about 4 or about 12 weeks, were pooled. The V gene is TRBV11-2, the J gene TRBJ2-7, with 9 bases aligning to TRBD2. The specimen was peripheral blood, collected 28 days after the second AZD1222 dose. This receptor was taken from an adult who received the AZD1222 COVID-19 vaccine. CDR3: CASSPGTSPTYEQYF. CDR3 nucleotides: TGTGCCAGCAGCCCCGGGACTAGCCCTACGTACGAGCAGTACTTC.